In this sample, the clone carrying this T cell receptor beta chain turned up a few times. This specimen belongs to a study of identical twins. V lost 2 bases, J lost 3 bases, and 15 bases lay in between. The CDR3 runs 16 residues. Germline V lookup: CDR1 SGHTA, CDR2 FQGNSA. One entry per CDR3 protein, called by TCRdb with MiXCR from the 5' RACE reads. The sample consists of 200,000 to 250,000 distinct CDR3 sequences, 5.5% to 7% of them appearing once. The same data also went into a second study, on yellow fever vaccine responses in identical twins.

The rearrangement links TRBV7-2 to TRBJ2-3, with unresolved D. This receptor was taken from a woman aged 18-30 years in good health. The sequenced sample consisted of memory (CD45RO+) T cells sorted from blood. The CDR3 bases are TGTGCCAGCAGCTTAACAGTGGGGTTGTGGACAGATACGCAGTATTTT. It specifies CASSLTVGLWTDTQYF.